Shown below are 6 T cell receptor beta chains from a single sample sequenced in a study of blood T cell repertoires in COVID-19. Libraries were prepared by immunoSEQ multiplex PCR; TCRdb keeps only in-frame clonotypes and omits some of them. The sample holds around 80,000 clones, 80% seen once. Sequenced material: peripheral blood. The receptors were gathered from a woman in her 70s with acute or convalescent COVID-19.

This clone came up a few times. V is TRBV7-2 and J is TRBJ1-2; the D gene is possibly TRBD1 (5 bases). Deletions cut 7 bases from V and 0 bases from J, with 12 bases between. Germline assignment: CDR1 SGHTA and CDR2 FQGNSA. This CDR3 is built from 14 residues. DNA for the CDR3: TGTGCCAGCATGGGGGGACCCGCTAACTATGGCTACACCTTC. As protein: CASMGGPANYGYTF.

Written as DNA, the CDR3 is TGTGCCAGCAGCGTAGACGGTACCTACGAGCAGTACTTC. This encodes CASSVDGTYEQYF. This chain joins TRBV9 and TRBJ2-7; no clear D. V lost 0 bases and J lost 2, with 6 bases in between. CDR3 length: 13 amino acids. In germline, CDR1 is SGDLS, CDR2 YYNGEE.

This chain links TRBV5-1 with TRBJ2-7, with D maybe TRBD2 (5 bases). V gave up 0 bases and J gave up 0 bases, with 13 bases separating them. The V gene's germline CDR1 is SGHRS and CDR2 YFSETQ. This CDR3 contains 16 residues. The CDR3: CASSLVPTGSSYEQYF. The CDR3 DNA reads TGCGCCAGCAGCTTGGTCCCGACGGGGAGCTCCTACGAGCAGTACTTC.

The V call is TRBV12-1, the J call TRBJ2-7; the listed D gene, TRBD2, was not tested against the DNA. TRBV12-1 counts as a pseudogene. The CDR3 is made up of 14 amino acids. The CDR3 is CASSLGLARDEQYF. CDR3 DNA: TGTGCCAGCAGCCTGGGACTAGCTCGGGACGAGCAGTACTTC.

The chain carries TRBV5-8 and TRBJ2-1; 9 bases align to TRBD1. Germline CDR1 reads SGHTS; CDR2 reads YDEGEE. With 4 bases clipped from V and 6 bases from J, the junction kept 8 bases outside the gene matches. This CDR3 is 15 amino acids long. The DNA of the CDR3 is TGTGCCAGCAGCCAGGGACAGGGAATCACCAATGAGCAGTTCTTC. This gives the protein CASSQGQGITNEQFF.

The chain combines TRBV19 with TRBJ1-5; 10 positions agree with TRBD1. This CDR3 spans 14 amino acids. The junction had 4 bases not matched to a gene; V was cut back by 6 bases and J by 5 bases. Germline values: CDR1 LNHDA, CDR2 SQIVND (reference sequence). The CDR3 region has the DNA TGTGCCAGTAGCAGGGACAGGGGCGATCAGCCCCAGCATTTT. Its translation: CASSRDRGDQPQHF.